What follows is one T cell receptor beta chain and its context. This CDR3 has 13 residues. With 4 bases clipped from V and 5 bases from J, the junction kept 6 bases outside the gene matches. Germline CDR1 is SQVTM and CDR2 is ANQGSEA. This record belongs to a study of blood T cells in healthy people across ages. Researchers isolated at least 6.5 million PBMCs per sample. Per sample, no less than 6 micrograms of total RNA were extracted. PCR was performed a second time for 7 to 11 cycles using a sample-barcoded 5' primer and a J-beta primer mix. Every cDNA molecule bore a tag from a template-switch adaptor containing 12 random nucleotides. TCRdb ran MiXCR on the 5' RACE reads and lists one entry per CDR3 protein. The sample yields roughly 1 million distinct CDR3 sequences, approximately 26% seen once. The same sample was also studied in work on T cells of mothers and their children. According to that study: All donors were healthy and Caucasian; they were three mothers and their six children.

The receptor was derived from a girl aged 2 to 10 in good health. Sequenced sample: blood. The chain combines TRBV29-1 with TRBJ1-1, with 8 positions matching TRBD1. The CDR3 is CSVAGQGWTEAFF. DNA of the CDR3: TGCAGCGTTGCTGGACAGGGTTGGACTGAAGCTTTCTTT.